The clone carrying this T cell receptor beta chain was seen ten or more times. This sample is part of a study of HIV-infected patients and healthy controls. Study as a whole: All patients had undetectable virus after a further year of therapy, most of the 16 by the second bleed.

Antiretroviral therapy had run roughly three months, about 14 weeks, before follow-up blood collection. No cell fractionation was done, so the repertoire covers all unsorted peripheral blood T cells. 500 ng RNA was reverse transcribed with alpha and beta constant-region primers. Alpha and beta chain libraries were made separately by chain-specific third strand synthesis with multiplexing indices. The library had 12-nucleotide molecular identifiers formed by two random hexamers joined together. TCRdb reprocessed the 5' RACE reads via MiXCR and lists one record per CDR3 protein. The sample holds roughly 20,000 distinct CDR3 sequences, approximately 9% seen once. The sequence came from an adult with HIV infection. This sample comprised blood, obtained during antiretroviral therapy.

As DNA, the CDR3 is TGTGCCAGCAGCTTATGGAAGAGAGATACGCAGTATTTT. Its protein product is CASSLWKRDTQYF. The chain combines TRBV11-1 with TRBJ2-3; unclear D gene. The CDR3 loop spans 13 amino acids. In germline, CDR1 is SGHAT, CDR2 FQDESV (reference sequence). V was pared by 2 bases and J by 5 bases, with 8 bases between.